Listed below are T cell receptor beta chains from one sample, sequenced in a study of blood T cell repertoires in COVID-19. The data were produced by immunoSEQ multiplex PCR, yet TCRdb's version contains in-frame clones alone and is incomplete. The sample gives some 90,000 clones, about four fifths of which show up once; 15% to 20% is in the top ten. The sample comprised peripheral blood. These receptors originate from a human donor in a cohort sampled during active COVID-19. The CDR3 runs from the conserved cysteine through the conserved F or W. A D gene is named only where the DNA matches it firmly. Rows give clone size only sometimes, using once, few, many, or a class for an expanded clone.

>TRBD1|TRBV18|14|TRBJ1-2|NA
CASSPRTGEDGYTF
TGTGCCAGCTCACCCCGGACAGGGGAAGATGGCTACACCTTC
>TRBD1|TRBV28|15|TRBJ2-7|once
CASSLIGQGAVEQYF
TGTGCCAGCAGTTTAATCGGACAGGGGGCAGTCGAGCAGTACTTC
>NA|TRBV3-1/TRBV3-2|13|TRBJ1-1|NA
CASAQIRNTEAFF
TGTGCCAGCGCCCAGATTCGGAACACTGAAGCTTTCTTT
>TRBD2|TRBV11-2|15|TRBJ2-2|NA
CASSEGLAGIGELFF
TGTGCCAGCAGCGAGGGCCTAGCGGGAATCGGGGAGCTGTTTTTT
>NA|TRBV7-9|14|TRBJ2-3|NA
CASSRTSATDTQYF
TGTGCCAGCAGCAGAACTAGTGCCACAGATACGCAGTATTTT
>NA|TRBV2|15|TRBJ2-5|NA
CASSEQGVGRETQYF
TGTGCCAGCAGTGAACAAGGGGTAGGGAGGGAGACCCAGTACTTC
>TRBD1|TRBV7-9|17|TRBJ1-1|NA
CASSPRDRSGRNTEAFF
TGTGCCAGCAGCCCACGGGACAGGTCAGGGAGGAACACTGAAGCTTTCTTT
>NA|TRBV3-1/TRBV3-2|16|TRBJ2-5|NA
CASSPGWLSAEETQYF
TGTGCCAGCAGCCCGGGGTGGCTAAGTGCCGAAGAGACCCAGTACTTC
>NA|TRBV6-5|11|TRBJ1-1|NA
CASSSLGEAFF
TGTGCCAGCAGTTCCCTGGGCGAAGCTTTCTTT
>TRBD2|TRBV18|18|TRBJ2-4|once
CASSPPYSGRTPKNIQYF
TGTGCCAGCTCACCTCCTTATAGCGGGAGGACCCCCAAAAACATTCAGTACTTC
>NA|TRBV6-5|14|TRBJ1-4|NA
CASRAGISNEKLFF
TGTGCCAGCAGGGCAGGAATAAGTAATGAAAAACTGTTTTTT
>NA|TRBV7-8|12|TRBJ1-1|NA
CASGLGGTEAFF
TGTGCCAGCGGACTCGGGGGCACTGAAGCTTTCTTT
>TRBD2|TRBV7-8|14|TRBJ2-3|NA
CASSLFSGSNTQYF
TGTGCCAGCAGCTTATTTAGCGGGAGCAATACGCAGTATTTT
>NA|TRBV18|16|TRBJ1-2|NA
CASSPSQADFNYGYTF
TGTGCCAGCTCACCAAGCCAGGCGGACTTTAACTATGGCTACACCTTC
>NA|TRBV10-1|15|TRBJ2-2|NA
CASSPGTANTGELFF
TGCGCCAGCAGTCCCGGGACTGCGAACACCGGGGAGCTGTTTTTT
>TRBD1|TRBV7-9|15|TRBJ2-7|NA
CASSVSGTASYEQYF
TGTGCCAGCAGCGTCTCCGGGACAGCCTCCTACGAGCAGTACTTC
>TRBD2|TRBV18|18|TRBJ2-7|NA
CASSPLAFTAGGQGEQYF
TGTGCCAGCTCACCCCTGGCTTTTACTGCGGGAGGCCAGGGGGAGCAGTACTTC
>NA|TRBV28|15|TRBJ1-6|NA
CASTRRTAGNSPLHF
TGTGCCAGCACCCGCAGGACAGCTGGTAATTCACCCCTCCACTTT
>TRBD1|TRBV6-5|15|TRBJ2-1|NA
CASSRTGAGASEQFF
TGTGCCAGCAGTCGAACAGGGGCTGGGGCCAGTGAGCAGTTCTTC
>TRBD2|TRBV5-1|15|TRBJ2-1|NA
CASSLRLADNNEQFF
TGCGCCAGCAGCTTGCGACTAGCGGATAACAATGAGCAGTTCTTC
>TRBD1|TRBV12-3/TRBV12-4|13|TRBJ1-6|NA
CASTDRGNSPLHF
TGTGCCAGCACCGACAGGGGGAATTCACCCCTCCACTTT
>NA|TRBV27|15|TRBJ1-1|NA
CASSLDGLMNTEAFF
TGTGCCAGCAGTCTCGACGGACTGATGAACACTGAAGCTTTCTTT
>NA|TRBV2|12|TRBJ1-2|NA
CASMLTASGYTF
TGTGCCAGCATGTTGACAGCCTCGGGCTACACCTTC
>NA|TRBV5-5|14|TRBJ1-1|NA
CASSLGTMNTEAFF
TGTGCCAGCAGCCTGGGGACTATGAACACTGAAGCTTTCTTT
>NA|TRBV7-3|16|TRBJ2-2|NA
CASSQALTGRTGELFF
TGTGCCAGCAGCCAGGCTCTGACGGGAAGAACCGGGGAGCTGTTTTTT
>TRBD2|TRBV5-1|13|TRBJ2-1|NA
CASRLAGLGEQFF
TGCGCCAGCAGACTAGCGGGCCTCGGCGAGCAGTTCTTC
>NA|TRBV12-3/TRBV12-4|13|TRBJ1-2|NA
CASRQAGPAGYTF
TGTGCCAGCCGACAGGCTGGACCAGCTGGCTACACCTTC
>NA|TRBV28|12|TRBJ2-7|NA
CASSLPRGEQYF
TGTGCCAGCAGTTTACCCCGGGGGGAGCAGTACTTC
>TRBD1|TRBV19|12|TRBJ1-2|NA
CASSDRQGSYTF
TGTGCCAGTAGTGACCGACAGGGATCCTACACCTTC